These T cell receptor beta chains were read from a single sample in a study of T cells in Graves' hyperthyroidism and ophthalmopathy. TCRdb analysed the multiplex PCR reads with MiXCR anew, one entry per CDR3 protein. The table lists hundreds of thousands of distinct CDR3 sequences, around 38% of them singletons, with around 10% in the top ten. The sample was blood. The receptors shown here come from a man aged 18 to 29 with Graves' hyperthyroidism. The conserved cysteine and the conserved F or W are not part of the CDR3 here.

V	J	CDR3
TRBV5-1	TRBJ2-7	ASSLGQGGHEQY
TRBV7-9	TRBJ2-7	ASSRNRGTGAYEQY
TRBV9	TRBJ2-7	ASSAQGKGHEQY
TRBV4-1	TRBJ2-7	ASSRGGGNYEQY
TRBV10-3	TRBJ2-7	AVRGPKGEQY
TRBV7-3	TRBJ1-3	ASSSWTVTNTIY
TRBV7-9	TRBJ2-5	ASSTTGTGIQY
TRBV29-1	TRBJ1-1	SVEMNTEAF
TRBV6-1	TRBJ2-7	ASRVPQGTYEQY
TRBV20-1	TRBJ2-5	SAREPLQQETQH
TRBV11-1	TRBJ1-1	ASSYSGQTNTEAF
TRBV7-9	TRBJ1-3	ASSPGEHLSGNTIY
TRBV7-2	TRBJ1-2	ASSATGTDGYT
TRBV12-3/TRBV12-4	TRBJ1-2	ASSSRRLANYGYT
TRBV20-1	TRBJ1-5	RVLTGYSNQPQH
TRBV10-3	TRBJ2-3	ASSLLVRTDTQY
TRBV5-4	TRBJ2-3	ASSLVSGYAQDTQY
TRBV6-4	TRBJ2-5	ASTTRDGQETQY
TRBV29-1	TRBJ2-2	SVVQKGELF
TRBV4-3	TRBJ1-6	ASSQRGGRSPLH
TRBV6-6	TRBJ1-5	ASIRSNQPQH
TRBV2	TRBJ2-1	ASSDRTGVGEQF
TRBV9	TRBJ1-1	ASRGTG
TRBV6-6	TRBJ1-1	ASRKDSLNTEAF
TRBV15	TRBJ1-5	ATSSLNTLLTDNSNQPQH
TRBV24-1	TRBJ2-1	ATSDSDRDEQF
TRBV10-1	TRBJ2-2	ASSEDGSFVLF
TRBV19	TRBJ1-6	ASNRGLNSPLH
TRBV10-3	TRBJ1-5	AISEAGLNQPQH
TRBV19	TRBJ2-2	ASSVSRVLNTGELF
TRBV24-1	TRBJ2-7	ATSDPGQEQY
TRBV19	TRBJ1-1	AWRVDRATEAF
TRBV19	TRBJ2-6	ASTIRGSGANVLT
TRBV12-3/TRBV12-4	TRBJ1-3	ASSRDRTLNTIY
TRBV2	TRBJ2-7	ASSPDRVSYEQY
TRBV29-1	TRBJ1-1	SVAITSSSDSLAF
TRBV9	TRBJ2-7	ASSVGGIDVMNEQY
TRBV14	TRBJ2-7	ASSIGLAPSYEQY
TRBV25-1	TRBJ2-4	ASSEWDSGGLAKNIQY
TRBV6-5	TRBJ1-4	ASSYMPSEKLF
TRBV5-1	TRBJ1-1	ASSLATNTEAF
TRBV7-8	TRBJ2-7	ASSLVDRGSYEQY
TRBV28	TRBJ2-5	ASIAPGTGRQETQY
TRBV19	TRBJ1-5	ASSPGRGPNQPQH
TRBV12-3/TRBV12-4	TRBJ1-5	ASRRGSENQPQH
TRBV20-1	TRBJ1-1	SARGELRSGTEAF
TRBV6-5	TRBJ1-2	ASSYSRFPRGKGYT
TRBV4-1	TRBJ2-7	ASSQGERDAYEQY
TRBV11-2	TRBJ2-2	ASSYLTGSAGELF
TRBV2	TRBJ2-7	ASSDEGRGYEQY
TRBV7-2	TRBJ2-2	ASPGQSANTGELF